The present entry profiles one TCR beta chain with its context. A multiplex PCR was run with 60 Vbeta primers and 13 Jbeta primers. Repertoires were generated with immunoSEQ multiplex PCR, while TCRdb's copy carries only in-frame clones and drops some. The sample gives 150,000 to 200,000 clones, over 75% of which show up once; more than 0.2% is in the top ten. The data derive from a study of cytomegalovirus exposure and HLA in healthy donors. Sequenced input: PBMCs. This clonotype was sampled from a girl under two years old in good health and CMV-seronegative.

CDR3 in DNA: TGTGCCAGCAGTGAGAGGACTTACGATGAGCAGTTCTTC. Translated, it gives CASSERTYDEQFF. The V and J genes are TRBV2 and TRBJ2-1, with a weak D call TRBD2 (5 bases). This CDR3 has 13 amino acids. CDR1 and CDR2 from the germline V gene are SNHLY and FYNNEI. Between the trimmed V and J ends, which lost 3 bases and 8 bases, there was a span of 11 bases.